These 13 T cell receptor beta chains came from one sample sequenced in a study of blood T cell repertoires in COVID-19. Using immunoSEQ multiplex PCR, the repertoire was profiled, and TCRdb retains in-frame clones only, with some absent. The table has about 30,000 clones, around nine tenths seen once. Sequences were obtained from peripheral blood. The receptors stem from a man aged 65-85 years with acute or convalescent COVID-19.

In the case of this clone: This clone may be a read error of a much larger clone one base away. This chain links TRBV27 with TRBJ2-3; D remains ambiguous. Per germline, CDR1 MNHEY and CDR2 SMNVEV (reference sequence). The CDR3 loop spans 12 amino acids. Trimming took 5 bases from V and 0 from J, leaving 3 bases between them. CDR3 protein: CASSPSTDTQYF. CDR3 coding DNA: TGTGCCAGCAGTCCTAGCACAGATACGCAGTATTTT.

The rearrangement joins TRBV5-1 to TRBJ1-2, with D unclear. Trimming removed 0 bases at V and 7 bases at J, with 13 bases between. Germline assignment: CDR1 SGHRS and CDR2 YFSETQ. This CDR3 region has 14 residues. The CDR3 bases are TGCGCCAGCAGCTTGGCCCTCGGGGTTAGTGGCTACACCTTC. Translating it yields CASSLALGVSGYTF.

V and J are TRBV28 and TRBJ1-1; D may be TRBD1 (5 bases). Germline loops: CDR1 MDHEN, CDR2 SYDVKM. The CDR3 loop spans 15 amino acids. V was pared by 5 bases and J by 3 bases, with 16 bases between. CDR3 sequence (DNA): TGTGCCAGCAGTCCATGGGGGGGAGAGGACACTGAAGCTTTCTTT. This codes for CASSPWGGEDTEAFF.

The V call is TRBV20-1, the J call TRBJ2-1; D is perhaps TRBD2 (5 bases). The CDR3 is 14 residues long. Germline assignment: CDR1 DFQATT and CDR2 SNEGSKA (reference sequence). Between the trimmed V and J ends, which lost 3 bases and 3 bases, there was a span of 12 bases. In DNA form, the CDR3 reads TGCAGTGCTAGTCCCCTAGCCAACTACAATGAGCAGTTCTTC. This translates into CSASPLANYNEQFF.

The CDR3 reads CASRETGGDTQYF. Written as DNA, the CDR3 is TGTGCCAGCAGGGAGACAGGAGGAGATACGCAGTATTTT. This rearrangement joins TRBV6-5 to TRBJ2-3, with D perhaps matching TRBD1 (6 bases). Germline V gene data show CDR1 as MNHEY and CDR2 as SVGAGI. V was cut by 6 bases and J by 5 bases, with 12 bases left in between. The CDR3 has 13 amino acids.

V and J are TRBV28 and TRBJ2-7; a weak D match, TRBD2 (5 bases). Between the trimmed V and J ends, which lost 6 bases and 0 bases, there was a span of 18 bases. Germline assignment: CDR1 MDHEN and CDR2 SYDVKM. CDR3 length: 16 residues. Here the CDR3 reads CASSRASGASSYEQYF. The DNA of the CDR3 is TGTGCCAGCAGCCGAGCCAGCGGCGCCAGCTCCTACGAGCAGTACTTC.

The chain combines TRBV6-5 with TRBJ2-1, with 8 bases matching TRBD1. The CDR3 runs 16 residues. Germline CDR1 and CDR2: MNHEY and SVGAGI. The J segment lost 3 bases and the V segment lost 4 bases, leaving 8 bases of the junction unmatched. The CDR3 is CASSSDRQGIYNEQFF. The CDR3 bases are TGTGCCAGCAGTTCCGACAGACAGGGGATCTACAATGAGCAGTTCTTC.

The chain joins TRBV18 to TRBJ2-2; TRBD1 might be the D (5 bases). The CDR3 consists of 16 residues. CDR1 and CDR2 from the germline V gene are KGHSH and LQKENI. Trimming shortened V by 3 bases and J by 5 bases, and 16 bases separated the two germline ends. The CDR3 is CASSPQGLKGTGELFF. Here the CDR3 DNA reads TGTGCCAGCTCACCTCAAGGCCTCAAGGGGACCGGGGAGCTGTTTTTT.

The chain uses TRBV6-5 and TRBJ1-1, with D possibly being TRBD1 (5 bases). CDR1 MNHEY and CDR2 SVGAGI come from the germline V gene. There are 14 residues in the CDR3. Trimming cost V 5 bases and J 3 bases, with 13 bases left between them. This CDR3 is CASSRQPRDTEAFF. In nucleotides, the CDR3 is TGTGCCAGCAGTAGACAGCCTCGGGACACTGAAGCTTTCTTT.

The V call is TRBV11-3, the J call TRBJ2-5, with 9 bases identical to TRBD2. CDR1 and CDR2 from the germline V gene are SGHNT and YENEEA. The CDR3 runs 16 residues. J lost 1 base, V lost 3 bases, and 6 bases had no gene match. The CDR3 loop reads CASSFRLAGTQETQYF. DNA of the CDR3: TGTGCCAGCAGCTTCCGGCTAGCGGGAACCCAAGAGACCCAGTACTTC.

The rearrangement links TRBV28 to TRBJ1-2; D gene ambiguous. V lost 8 bases and J 2 bases, leaving 9 bases between the germline ends. Germline assignment: CDR1 MDHEN and CDR2 SYDVKM. This CDR3 comprises 12 residues. The CDR3 protein is CASGGPNYGYTF. Written as DNA, the CDR3 is TGTGCCAGCGGAGGCCCGAACTATGGCTACACCTTC.

This rearrangement joins TRBV4-2 to TRBJ1-2; D is undetermined. In germline, CDR1 is LGHNA, CDR2 YNFKEQ. V dropped 5 bases and J dropped 5 bases, with 12 bases sitting between them. This CDR3 region has 13 residues. CDR3 sequence reads: CASSKGLVYGYTF. The CDR3 DNA follows: TGTGCCAGCAGCAAAGGGCTGGTATATGGCTACACCTTC.

Only a few counts were recorded for this clone. V gene TRBV9 combines with J gene TRBJ1-6; possibly TRBD1 for D (5 bases). Trimming took 0 bases from V and 8 from J, leaving 9 bases between them. Germline CDR1 SGDLS, CDR2 YYNGEE. CDR3 size: 14 residues. The CDR3 protein is CASSVEGPDSPLHF. In DNA, the CDR3 is TGTGCCAGCAGCGTAGAGGGGCCGGATTCACCCCTCCACTTT.